The clone carrying this T cell receptor (beta chain) was seen more than once but under ten times. Its target is unknown. The sample comes from a study of T cell repertoires in cytomegalovirus infection. For the study at large: It was the public TCR beta signatures that indicated both CMV infection and matching HLA type.

General study points: There were carriers of CMV plus the relevant HLA, and cumulative public TCR beta family frequency identified them.

A single record per CDR3 protein comes from TCRdb applying MiXCR to the reads. The table records about 260,000 distinct CDR3 sequences, approximately 13% of them present only once. Trimming pared 5 bases from V and 1 base from J, leaving 14 bases between. The CDR3 is 15 residues long. The germline V gene has CDR1 MNHEY and CDR2 SVGAGI. What was sequenced was PBMCs. The sequence came from a human donor in good health (CMV status not recorded). Some clones in this sample may be carry-over from other donors' samples. The chain joins TRBV6-5 to TRBJ2-5; tentatively, D is TRBD2 (6 bases). CDR3 in DNA: TGTGCCAGCAGTCCCTGGTCGGGAGTCCAAGAGACCCAGTACTTC. Residues: CASSPWSGVQETQYF.